This TCR beta chain was retrieved from a study of stem cell transplantation in POMP-related autoinflammatory disease (dated by TCRdb to 2020 to 2022). Regarding the study in general: The study hypothesized that defective thymoproteasomes impair MHC class I-dependent CD8+ T-cell differentiation and positive selection, skewing the TRB repertoire. After transplant, DNA chimerism analysis showed 100% donor engraftment of neutrophils and platelets through one year. Before transplant, CD4+ naive T-cell skewing, low CD8+ T-cell proportions, and reduced T-cell cytokine secretion were observed in patients. The effect of POMP deficiency on T-cell receptor beta repertoire diversity and CDR3 characteristics was assessed using high-throughput TRB sequencing. The paper's findings and limits, for the study overall: Statistical significance for the trend toward lower diversity and increased clonality in PRAID patients was reached only for regulatory T cells. The number of unique TRB V-J gene pairings in PRAID patients was restricted. PRAID patients trended toward lower TRB diversity and higher clonality across all analyzed T-cell subsets.

Concerning this clone itself: This clone's antigen is unknown. No qualities accompany the bases; no much larger clone lies one base away.

The library was obtained by the immunoSEQ multiplex PCR assay. For the original study's pipeline: Shannon entropy, which takes clonal size distribution into account, was used to quantify repertoire diversity. The Gini-Simpson index (Simpson_1-D) served as the measure of how unequally clonotypes were distributed. TCRdb stores this immuneACCESS table with in-frame sequences only. Part of the clones is absent; in the studies checked, under half of the shortfall reflects unresolved V genes, and no reason is known for the rest. Clone size and the V and J calls come from that table; the DNA yielded D and trimming. Present in this sample are some 4,900 clones, 92% of which were seen just once. The ten largest clones add up to approximately 2.4% of the sample. The time point label of this sample denotes: after hematopoietic stem cell transplant. PRAID was marked by prominent immunodeficiency together with autoinflammation. Prior to TRB sequencing, T-cell subsets (conventional T cells, CD8+ T cells, regulatory T cells, T follicular helper cells) were sorted.

For CDR1 and CDR2, the germline V gene lists MDHEN and SYDVKM. CDR3 length: 13 amino acids, cysteine to phenylalanine. This entry keeps only the CDR3 DNA: 39 bases, framed from base 1. V is cut by 2 bases and J by 4 bases, and the space between the germline ends is 9 bases. The source of this sequence is a human patient with POMP-related autoinflammation and immune dysregulation (PRAID). Post transplant, some T cells may arise from the graft donor. The chain joins TRBV28 to TRBJ2-7; the D gene is perhaps TRBD2, on 6 matching bases. Here the sequenced sample was CD8+ T cells from PBMCs, taken after stem cell transplantation. The CDR3 in this case is CASSLMEGYEQYF. The nucleotides are TGTGCCAGCAGTTTAATGGAGGGTTACGAGCAGTACTTC.